This T cell receptor (beta chain) was found in a study of T cell responses to AZD1222 COVID-19 vaccine. As for the study in general: Second doses at about 4 or about 12 weeks were pooled. Study-wide points: Among those given AZD1222, only six or seven were seropositive at baseline. Vaccination with two AZD1222 doses was followed by a rise in Spike-specific TCR breadth and depth. Of spike-specific TCRs, nearly half reportedly target regions left unmutated in variants.

Of note for this clone: Its antigen is not known.

Here immunoSEQ multiplex PCR was the method, and the copy in TCRdb shows in-frame clones only, minus some. Seen here are just under 95,000 clones, approximately 90% observed once, and the top ten hold 10% to 13%. Deletions cut 0 bases from V and 1 base from J, with 11 bases between. The CDR3 is 15 amino acids. Per germline, CDR1 SGHKS and CDR2 YYEKEE (reference sequence). The source was peripheral blood, collected on day 0 of AZD1222 vaccination. The chain carries TRBV5-5 and TRBJ2-7; a possible D gene is TRBD1 (6 bases). The origin of this receptor is an adult in good health. The CDR3 region is CASSLVETGSYEQYF. DNA for the CDR3: TGTGCCAGCAGCTTGGTCGAAACAGGGTCCTACGAGCAGTACTTC.